This T cell receptor (beta chain) is drawn from a study of cytomegalovirus exposure and HLA in healthy donors. Findings of the study overall: There was a cluster of highly shared sequence variants that was likely a sequencing artifact. Later analysis associated a missense DCLRE1C variant with TCR beta V- and J-gene trimming. It was reported that the classifier diagnosed cytomegalovirus status with high specificity and sensitivity in both the original and validation cohorts.

CDR1 and CDR2 (germline): SGHNT, YYREEE (reference sequence). CDR3 length equals 15 residues. Trimming took off 0 bases at V and 0 bases at J, with 9 bases between the two ends. PCR amplification relied on 60 Vbeta primers (plus 13 Jbeta primers). Sequenced by immunoSEQ multiplex PCR; TCRdb stores in-frame clones only, minus some. This repertoire shows some 86,000 clones, roughly 77% found once; its top ten account for over 12%. Comment on this clone: The antigen remains unidentified.

Sequencing input: PBMCs. The TCR comes from a woman in her thirties or forties in good health and CMV-seropositive. This chain connects TRBV5-4 to TRBJ2-5; the D gene is possibly TRBD1 (6 bases). DNA for the CDR3: TGTGCCAGCAGCTTGGAGGGGACACACCAAGAGACCCAGTACTTC. Amino acid sequence: CASSLEGTHQETQYF.